A single sample gave rise to the 5 T cell receptor beta chains below, sequenced in a study of blood T cell repertoires in COVID-19. The repertoire was sequenced with immunoSEQ multiplex PCR; TCRdb's copy has only in-frame clones and lacks some. This table has around 85,000 clones, around 88% appearing once. The sequencing sample was made of peripheral blood. The receptor set was obtained from a man aged 55 to 70 with acute or convalescent COVID-19.

The chain links TRBV7-2 to TRBJ2-5, with D maybe TRBD1 (6 bases). The germline CDR1 and CDR2 sequences are SGHTA and FQGNSA. The V end lost 1 base, the J end lost 5 bases, and 11 bases lay between the germline ends. The CDR3 runs 14 residues. CDR3: CASSLVYREETQYF. As DNA, the CDR3 is TGTGCCAGCAGCTTAGTTTACAGGGAGGAGACCCAGTACTTC.

This chain connects TRBV6-6 to TRBJ1-1; D possibly corresponds to TRBD1 (6 bases). The germline V gene encodes CDR1 MNHNY and CDR2 SVGAGI (reference sequence). The CDR3 covers 15 residues. The V end lost 6 bases, the J end lost 0 bases, and 14 bases lay between the germline ends. The CDR3, as DNA: TGTGCCAGCAGATTCCAGGGGTCGATGAACACTGAAGCTTTCTTT. It encodes CASRFQGSMNTEAFF.

V and J are TRBV5-1 and TRBJ2-3; maybe TRBD1 (6 bases). The ends were cut back, 0 bases at V and 1 base at J, with 9 bases in the middle. This CDR3 comprises 15 residues. Germline V gene data show CDR1 as SGHRS and CDR2 as YFSETQ. The CDR3 nucleotides are TGCGCCAGCAGCTTGGATGCAGGGGGCACAGATACGCAGTATTTT. This sequence encodes CASSLDAGGTDTQYF.

The rearrangement links TRBV4-2 to TRBJ2-5; TRBD2 matches at 7 bases. The V segment lost 4 bases and the J segment 5 bases; nucleotides outside the gene matches: 7. Germline lookup yields CDR1 LGHNA and CDR2 YNFKEQ. This CDR3 region has 14 residues. The DNA for the CDR3 is TGTGCCAGCAGCCTCACTACCGGGGGGGAGACCCAGTACTTC. It specifies CASSLTTGGETQYF.

V is TRBV9 and J is TRBJ2-1; 11 nucleotides align to TRBD1. With 3 bases clipped from V and 5 bases from J, the junction kept 10 bases outside the gene matches. This CDR3 comprises 17 residues. The V gene's germline CDR1 is SGDLS and CDR2 YYNGEE. The CDR3 reads CASSGGQGARWNNEQFF. Here the CDR3 DNA reads TGTGCCAGCAGCGGAGGACAGGGGGCAAGATGGAACAATGAGCAGTTCTTC.